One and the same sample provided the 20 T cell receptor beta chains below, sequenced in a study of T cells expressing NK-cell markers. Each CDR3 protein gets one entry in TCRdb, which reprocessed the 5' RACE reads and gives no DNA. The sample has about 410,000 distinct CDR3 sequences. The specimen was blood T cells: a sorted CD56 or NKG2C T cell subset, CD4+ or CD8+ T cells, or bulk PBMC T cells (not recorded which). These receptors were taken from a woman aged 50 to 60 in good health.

CDR3 region: CASSSPTSGSGETQYF. The J gene is TRBJ2-5, the V gene TRBV27; without DNA, the TCRdb call of TRBD2 cannot be checked. The CDR3 totals 16 residues. CDR1 and CDR2 (germline): MNHEY, SMNVEV (reference sequence).

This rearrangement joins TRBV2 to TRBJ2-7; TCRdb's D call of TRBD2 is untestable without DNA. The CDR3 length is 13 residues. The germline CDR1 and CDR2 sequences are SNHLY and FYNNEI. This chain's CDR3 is CAIGTSGTYEQYF.

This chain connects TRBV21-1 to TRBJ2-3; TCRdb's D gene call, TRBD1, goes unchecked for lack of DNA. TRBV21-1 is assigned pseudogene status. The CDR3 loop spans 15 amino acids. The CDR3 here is CASSKTAGSTDTQYF.

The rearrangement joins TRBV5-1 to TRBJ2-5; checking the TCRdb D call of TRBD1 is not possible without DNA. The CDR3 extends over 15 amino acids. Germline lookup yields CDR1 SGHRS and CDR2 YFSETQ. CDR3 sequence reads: CASSLASGGRETQYF.

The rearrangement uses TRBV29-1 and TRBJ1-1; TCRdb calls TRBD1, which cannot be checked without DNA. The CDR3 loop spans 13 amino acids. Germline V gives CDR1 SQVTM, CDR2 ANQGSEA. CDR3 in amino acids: CSVVLGGGTEAFF.

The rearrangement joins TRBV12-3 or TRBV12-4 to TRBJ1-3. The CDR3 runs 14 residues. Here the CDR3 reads CASSQNRAQVAIYF.

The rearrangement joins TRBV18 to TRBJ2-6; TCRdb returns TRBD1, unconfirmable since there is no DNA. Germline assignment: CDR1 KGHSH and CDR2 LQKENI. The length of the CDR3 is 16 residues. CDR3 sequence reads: CASSLGQGKGANVLTF. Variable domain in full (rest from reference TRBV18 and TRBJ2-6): NAGVMQNPRHLVRRRGQEARLRCSPMKGHSHVYWYRQLPEEGLKFMVYLQKENIIDESGMPKERFSAEFPKEGPSILRIQQVVRGDSAAYFCASSLGQGKGANVLTFGAGSRLTVL.

This CDR3 is CASSLTSTEAFF. The V call is TRBV5-6, the J call TRBJ1-1. The CDR3 runs to 12 residues. Looked up from germline, CDR1 is SGHDT and CDR2 is YYEEEE.

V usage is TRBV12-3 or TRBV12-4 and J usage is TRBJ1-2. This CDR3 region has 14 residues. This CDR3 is CASSLRLQSYGYTF.

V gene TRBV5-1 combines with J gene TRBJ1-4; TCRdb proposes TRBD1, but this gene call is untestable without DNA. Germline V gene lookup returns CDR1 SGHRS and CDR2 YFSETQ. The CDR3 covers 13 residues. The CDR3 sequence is CASSGDSLEKLFF.

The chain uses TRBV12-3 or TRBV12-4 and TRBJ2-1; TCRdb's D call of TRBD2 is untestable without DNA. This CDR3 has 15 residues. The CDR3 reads CASREAGVGRDEQFF.

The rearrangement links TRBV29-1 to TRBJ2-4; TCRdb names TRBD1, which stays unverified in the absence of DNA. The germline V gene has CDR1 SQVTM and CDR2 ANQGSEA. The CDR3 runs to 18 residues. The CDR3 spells CSVGGTTDGTLAKNIQYF. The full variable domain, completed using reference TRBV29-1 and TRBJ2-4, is SAVISQKPSRDICQRGTSLTIQCQVDSQVTMMFWYRQQPGQSLTLIATANQGSEATYESGFVIDKFPISRPNLTFSTLTVSNMSPEDSSIYLCSVGGTTDGTLAKNIQYFGAGTRLSVL.

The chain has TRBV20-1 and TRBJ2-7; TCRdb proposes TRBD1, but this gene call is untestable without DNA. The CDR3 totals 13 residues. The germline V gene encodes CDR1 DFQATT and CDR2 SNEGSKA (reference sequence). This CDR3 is CSASPQGSYEQYF.

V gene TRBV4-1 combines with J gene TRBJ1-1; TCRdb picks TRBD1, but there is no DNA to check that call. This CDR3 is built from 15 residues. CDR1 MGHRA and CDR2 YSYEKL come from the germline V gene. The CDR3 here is CASSQDNRGNTEAFF.

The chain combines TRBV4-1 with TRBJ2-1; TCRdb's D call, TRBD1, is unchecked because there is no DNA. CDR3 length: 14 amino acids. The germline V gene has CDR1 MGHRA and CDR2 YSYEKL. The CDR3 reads CASSQSAGTVEQFF.

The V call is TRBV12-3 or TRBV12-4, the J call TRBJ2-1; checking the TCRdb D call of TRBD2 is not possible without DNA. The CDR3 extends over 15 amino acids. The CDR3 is CASSRPRSGHNEQFF.

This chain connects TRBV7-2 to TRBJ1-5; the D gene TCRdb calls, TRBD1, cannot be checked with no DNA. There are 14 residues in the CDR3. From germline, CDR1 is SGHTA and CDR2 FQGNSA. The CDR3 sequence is CASSSRDRGQPQHF.

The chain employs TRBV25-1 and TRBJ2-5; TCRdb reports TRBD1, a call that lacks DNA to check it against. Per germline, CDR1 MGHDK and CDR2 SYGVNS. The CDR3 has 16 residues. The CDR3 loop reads CASSIPQGGTLETQYF.

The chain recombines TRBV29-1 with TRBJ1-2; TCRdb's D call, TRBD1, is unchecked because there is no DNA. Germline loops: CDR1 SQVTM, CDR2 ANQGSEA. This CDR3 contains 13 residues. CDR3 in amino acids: CSVEGRDRVGYTF.

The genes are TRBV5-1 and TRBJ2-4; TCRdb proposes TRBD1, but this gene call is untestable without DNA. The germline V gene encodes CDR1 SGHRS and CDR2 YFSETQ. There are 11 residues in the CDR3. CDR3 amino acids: CATRDGDIQYF.